These 20 T cell receptor beta chains were sequenced from one sample in a study of blood T cell repertoires in COVID-19 (dated by TCRdb to the early 2020s). To prepare the library, the immunoSEQ multiplex PCR assay was applied. Here the immuneACCESS table is served through TCRdb, limited to in-frame sequences with V and J called. Missing clones are a known gap in these copies; in checked studies unresolved V genes cover under half, and the rest lacks a known reason. Across this sample there are roughly 90,000 clones, with about 85% seen only once. The top ten clonotypes cover more than 2% of the sample. The material sequenced was peripheral blood. The receptors come from a woman aged 70-85 years with acute or convalescent COVID-19.

The chain joins TRBV7-8 to TRBJ2-7, with 9 bases lining up with TRBD1. Unmatched junction bases numbered 10, after V lost 1 base and J lost 6 bases. There are 16 residues in the CDR3. The germline V gene has CDR1 SGHVS and CDR2 FQNEAQ. CDR3 DNA sequence: TGTGCCAGCAGCTTAGAGGACAGGGGTCTCTCTTCCGAGCAGTACTTC. It is translated as CASSLEDRGLSSEQYF. Full variable domain (outside the CDR3, taken from reference TRBV7-8 and TRBJ2-7): GAGVSQSPRYKVAKRGQDVALRCDPISGHVSLFWYQQALGQGPEFLTYFQNEAQLDKSGLPSDRFFAERPEGSVSTLKIQRTQQEDSAVYLCASSLEDRGLSSEQYFGPGTRLTVT.

The V gene is TRBV5-1, the J gene TRBJ2-7; TRBD2 aligns across 10 bases. With V trimmed by 1 base and J by 6 bases, 4 bases remained unmatched. Germline V gene data show CDR1 as SGHRS and CDR2 as YFSETQ. This CDR3 has 14 amino acids. This CDR3 reads CASSLNPSGGEQYF. In nucleotides, the CDR3 is TGCGCCAGCAGCTTGAATCCTAGCGGGGGCGAGCAGTACTTC.

The rearrangement joins TRBV5-4 to TRBJ2-2; 10 bases agree with TRBD1. Germline CDR1 and CDR2: SGHNT and YYREEE (reference sequence). The CDR3 spans 16 residues. Here the CDR3 reads CASNTRDRGNTGELFF. The DNA of the CDR3 is TGTGCTTCTAACACCAGGGACAGGGGAAACACCGGGGAGCTGTTTTTT.

V gene TRBV9 combines with J gene TRBJ1-1, with D hard to call. CDR3 size: 20 residues. The V gene's germline CDR1 is SGDLS and CDR2 YYNGEE. Trimming stripped 0 bases from V and 3 bases from J, with 27 bases between. CDR3 DNA: TGTGCCAGCAGCGTAGCTCTCCCGCGGGGTACAGCATCCTTCGACACTGAAGCTTTCTTT. Translation: CASSVALPRGTASFDTEAFF.

V gene TRBV29-1 combines with J gene TRBJ1-4, with TRBD1 identical over 7 bases. This CDR3 spans 13 amino acids. The V gene end was trimmed by 6 bases and the J gene end by 3 bases; junction bases not matched to a gene: 4. The germline CDR1 and CDR2 sequences are SQVTM and ANQGSEA. The DNA for the CDR3 is TGCAGCGTCCGGGACAGAGCTAATGAAAAACTGTTTTTT. This sequence encodes CSVRDRANEKLFF.

V usage is TRBV5-6 and J usage is TRBJ2-5; 7 bases are shared with TRBD1. CDR1 is SGHDT and CDR2 is YYEEEE in the germline V gene. The ends lost 4 bases at V and 5 bases at J; junction bases unmatched: 14. The CDR3 is made up of 16 amino acids. The CDR3 region has the DNA TGTGCCAGCAGCCTACCCCTAGGGGGCGCGGGTGAGACCCAGTACTTC. It encodes CASSLPLGGAGETQYF.

This clone showed up just once. The chain couples TRBV7-9 to TRBJ1-1; a weak D match, TRBD1 (5 bases). Trimming removed 0 bases at V and 4 bases at J, with 6 bases between. The CDR3 is 13 residues long. Germline V gene sequence: CDR1 SEHNR, CDR2 FQNEAQ (reference sequence). CDR3 bases: TGTGCCAGCAGCTTAGCAGGGGTCACTGAAGCTTTCTTT. Translation gives CASSLAGVTEAFF.

In this sample, this clone turned up once. The chain is built from TRBV5-4 and TRBJ1-5; D ambiguous. CDR1 is SGHNT, CDR2 YYREEE, per germline (reference sequence). Trimming shortened V by 2 bases and J by 2 bases, and 5 bases separated the two germline ends. The CDR3 has 13 residues. The CDR3 DNA follows: TGTGCCAGCAGCTTCGGGGGCAATCAGCCCCAGCATTTT. This encodes CASSFGGNQPQHF. Drawing the rest from reference TRBV5-4 and TRBJ1-5, the complete variable domain is ETGVTQSPTHLIKTRGQQVTLRCSSQSGHNTVSWYQQALGQGPQFIFQYYREEENGRGNFPPRFSGLQFPNYSSELNVNALELDDSALYLCASSFGGNQPQHFGDGTRLSIL.

The chain couples TRBV28 to TRBJ1-1; D might be TRBD1 (5 bases). The CDR3 contains 14 residues. The V end lost 5 bases, the J end lost 0 bases, and 10 bases lay between the germline ends. Germline assignment: CDR1 MDHEN and CDR2 SYDVKM. DNA of the CDR3: TGTGCCAGCAGTAGACAGAACCTGAACACTGAAGCTTTCTTT. Translating gives CASSRQNLNTEAFF.

The chain employs TRBV25-1 and TRBJ1-2; D is ambiguous. The germline V gene has CDR1 MGHDK and CDR2 SYGVNS. This CDR3 spans 13 amino acids. V dropped 2 bases and J dropped 9 bases, with 13 bases sitting between them. Here the CDR3 reads CASSEDLDLSYTF. CDR3 coding DNA: TGTGCCAGCAGTGAAGATTTGGACTTGAGCTACACCTTC.

Here the CDR3 DNA reads TGTGCCAGCAGCGCGGCAGGGACACCTACCTACGAGCAGTACTTC. Amino acid sequence: CASSAAGTPTYEQYF. J is TRBJ2-7 and V is TRBV9; maybe TRBD1 (6 bases). Germline CDR1 is SGDLS and CDR2 is YYNGEE. Trimming stripped 3 bases from V and 2 bases from J, with 15 bases between. The CDR3 loop spans 15 amino acids.

This rearrangement joins TRBV6-5 to TRBJ2-5, with TRBD2 matching 8 bases. V lost 0 bases and J lost 5; bases outside the gene matches: 5. This CDR3 comprises 15 residues. The germline CDR1 and CDR2 sequences are MNHEY and SVGAGI. CDR3 residues: CASSYSPGGLETQYF. The CDR3 bases are TGTGCCAGCAGTTACTCACCGGGGGGGCTGGAGACCCAGTACTTC.

This chain joins TRBV19 and TRBJ1-2, with 8 bases lining up with TRBD1. Germline CDR1 and CDR2: LNHDA and SQIVND (reference sequence). This CDR3 has 16 residues. V trimming: 5 bases; J trimming: 4 bases; junction bases outside the gene matches: 12. CDR3 region: CASSALDRDVVYGYTF. The CDR3 nucleotides read TGTGCCAGTAGTGCTTTGGACAGGGACGTTGTCTATGGCTACACCTTC.

This clone counts as medium-sized (0.01 to 0.1%). The V and J genes are TRBV9 and TRBJ2-5; tentatively, D is TRBD2 (5 bases). Germline lookup yields CDR1 SGDLS and CDR2 YYNGEE. There are 14 residues in the CDR3. Deletions cut 0 bases from V and 4 bases from J, with 10 bases between. This CDR3 reads CASSVGMAGETQYF. CDR3 DNA: TGTGCCAGCAGCGTAGGGATGGCGGGAGAGACCCAGTACTTC.

The chain recombines TRBV9 with TRBJ2-5, with D perhaps TRBD1 (5 bases). The ends were cut back, 0 bases at V and 3 bases at J, with 9 bases in the middle. CDR3 size: 14 residues. CDR1 is SGDLS and CDR2 is YYNGEE in the germline V gene. The CDR3 DNA follows: TGTGCCAGCAGCGTAGTTCCACAGGAAGAGACCCAGTACTTC. Translating gives CASSVVPQEETQYF.

Points on this clone: Distinct nucleotide sequences in the sample also encode this CDR3. This chain joins TRBV29-1 and TRBJ2-1, with TRBD1 matching 8 bases. The CDR3 loop spans 12 amino acids. Germline trimming cut 7 bases from V and 3 bases from J; bases unmatched to any gene: 2. Per the germline V gene, CDR1 is SQVTM and CDR2 is ANQGSEA. As DNA, the CDR3 is TGCAGCGCCGGGACAGGCTACAATGAGCAGTTCTTC. This sequence encodes CSAGTGYNEQFF.

This chain links TRBV19 with TRBJ1-2; 7 bases are shared with TRBD1. V dropped 6 bases and J dropped 6; count of bases not matched to a gene: 7. CDR3 length: 13 amino acids. The germline V gene encodes CDR1 LNHDA and CDR2 SQIVND (reference sequence). The CDR3 region has the DNA TGTGCCAGTAGCCCTACAGGGGCAGATGGCTACACCTTC. Its protein is CASSPTGADGYTF.

The rearrangement links TRBV7-3 to TRBJ1-1, with 7 bases lining up with TRBD1. The CDR3 has 14 amino acids. CDR1 is SGHTA, CDR2 FQGTGA, per germline. The J segment lost 7 bases and the V segment lost 2 bases, leaving 7 bases of the junction unmatched. The CDR3 is CASSLFLTGDEAFF. CDR3 sequence (DNA): TGTGCCAGCAGCTTATTTTTAACAGGGGATGAAGCTTTCTTT. Full variable domain (rest looked up from reference TRBV7-3 and TRBJ1-1): GAGVSQTPSNKVTEKGKYVELRCDPISGHTALYWYRQSLGQGPEFLIYFQGTGAADDSGLPNDRFFAVRPEGSVSTLKIQRTERGDSAVYLCASSLFLTGDEAFFGQGTRLTVV.

V gene TRBV2 combines with J gene TRBJ1-2; 8 nucleotides match TRBD1. V lost 8 bases and J lost 11; bases outside the gene matches: 10. The CDR3 spans 12 residues. Germline V gives CDR1 SNHLY, CDR2 FYNNEI. CDR3 DNA: TGTGCCAGCTCCCAGGACAGGGCCGTATACACCTTC. Protein: CASSQDRAVYTF.

The chain uses TRBV9 and TRBJ1-1, with 9 bases aligning to TRBD1. CDR1 is SGDLS and CDR2 is YYNGEE in the germline V gene. Losses at the gene ends were 4 bases for V and 11 bases for J; bases not matched to a gene: 15. The CDR3 is 15 amino acids. The CDR3 region is CASSPMGQGHLEAFF. The DNA for the CDR3 is TGTGCCAGCAGCCCAATGGGACAGGGCCATCTTGAGGCTTTCTTT.